The 8 T cell receptor beta chains given below trace back to one sample, sequenced in a study of glioma-infiltrating T cells (dated by TCRdb to the mid-2010s). Sequencing instrument: Illumina MiSeq. The iRepertoire nested amplicon-rescue multiplex PCR (arm-PCR) platform was used to amplify TCR alpha and beta CDR3 regions from RNA. The public reads were run again by TCRdb, first through fastp at Q25 and then through MiXCR, and only productive beta chains were kept. Each record represents a unique CDR3 protein, reported with the most common genes and DNA among its rows. For this sample there are 300,000 to 400,000 distinct CDR3 sequences; about 40% appear just once. Around 11% of the sample belongs to the ten largest clones. The sample was glioma tissue, nonneoplastic brain tissue, or PBMCs (not recorded which). These receptors all come from a human donor with low-grade glioma or glioblastoma, undergoing nonglioma brain surgery, or in good health (not recorded which).

The chain recombines TRBV6-2 or TRBV6-3 with TRBJ2-1; tentatively, D is TRBD1 or TRBD2 (6 bases each). The CDR3 totals 15 residues. Germline CDR1 MNHEY, CDR2 SVGEGT. Trimming took off 1 base at V and 5 bases at J, with 12 bases between the two ends. Here the CDR3 reads CASSYCPGANNEQFF. The CDR3 DNA follows: TGTGCCAGCAGTTACTGCCCGGGGGCGAACAATGAGCAGTTCTTC.

The rearrangement links TRBV7-2 to TRBJ2-1; D may be TRBD2 (6 bases). The V gene lost 1 base and the J gene lost 8 bases, with 12 bases spanning the gap. The length of the CDR3 is 14 residues. CDR1 and CDR2 from the germline V gene are SGHTA and FQGNSA. The CDR3 here is CASSLDWEVDEQFF. The DNA for the CDR3 is TGTGCCAGCAGCTTAGACTGGGAGGTCGATGAGCAGTTCTTC. Supplemented by reference TRBV7-2 and TRBJ2-1, the full variable domain reads GAGVSQSPSNKVTEKGKDVELRCDPISGHTALYWYRQSLGQGLEFLIYFQGNSAPDKSGLPSDRFSAERTGGSVSTLTIQRTQQEDSAVYLCASSLDWEVDEQFFGPGTRLTVL.

CDR3: CASSPDRGANYGYTF. The CDR3 DNA reads as TGTGCCAGCTCCCCTGACAGGGGAGCTAACTATGGCTACACCTTC. The chain carries TRBV18 and TRBJ1-2, with 8 nucleotides matching TRBD1. Unmatched junction bases numbered 6, after V lost 6 bases and J lost 0 bases. Germline CDR1 and CDR2: KGHSH and LQKENI. The CDR3 loop spans 15 amino acids. The full variable domain, its missing parts supplied by reference TRBV18 and TRBJ1-2, is NAGVMQNPRHLVRRRGQEARLRCSPMKGHSHVYWYRQLPEEGLKFMVYLQKENIIDESGMPKERFSAEFPKEGPSILRIQQVVRGDSAAYFCASSPDRGANYGYTFGSGTRLTVV.

This clonotype was counted only a few times. V is TRBV4-1 and J is TRBJ2-1, with D perhaps TRBD1 (5 bases). Trimming took 4 bases from V and 5 from J, leaving 9 bases between them. There are 13 residues in the CDR3. Germline assignment: CDR1 MGHRA and CDR2 YSYEKL. CDR3 region: CASSPDKDNEQFF. For the CDR3, the DNA is TGCGCCAGCAGCCCGGACAAGGACAATGAGCAGTTCTTC.

This clonotype came up a few times. The gene calls are TRBV7-3 and TRBJ2-7; D gene ambiguous. The CDR3 has 16 residues. The germline V gene has CDR1 SGHTA and CDR2 FQGTGA. V lost 2 bases, J lost 5 bases, and 19 bases lay in between. This CDR3 reads CASSLGNPLNLHEQYF. The CDR3 nucleotides read TGTGCCAGCAGCTTAGGAAATCCCCTGAACCTACACGAGCAGTACTTC.

The CDR3 DNA sequence: TGCAGCGTTGATGGGACAGGGTCACAAGAGACCCAGTACTTC. This encodes CSVDGTGSQETQYF. The V call is TRBV29-1, the J call TRBJ2-5; TRBD1 agrees at 9 bases. The CDR3 sequence is 14 residues long. Germline assignment: CDR1 SQVTM and CDR2 ANQGSEA. Germline trimming cut 3 bases from V and 2 bases from J; bases unmatched to any gene: 4.

The table lists this clonotype with a few counts. The gene calls are TRBV4-2 and TRBJ2-1; 8 nucleotides line up with TRBD2. Germline CDR1 LGHNA, CDR2 YNFKEQ. V shed 4 bases and J 5 bases; nucleotides not matched to a gene: 10. This CDR3 comprises 16 residues. The CDR3 loop reads CASSRLPVGRDNEQFF. The CDR3 DNA sequence: TGTGCCAGCAGCCGACTACCTGTCGGGAGGGACAATGAGCAGTTCTTC.

This clonotype was counted between two and nine times. The V and J genes are TRBV7-2 and TRBJ1-5, with no clear D. The germline V gene has CDR1 SGHTA and CDR2 FQGNSA. V lost 2 bases to trimming and J lost 6 bases, with 11 bases between them. The CDR3 loop spans 14 amino acids. The CDR3 DNA reads TGTGCCAGCAGCTTAAAGGGTCCGTCTCAGCCCCAGCATTTT. Translating it yields CASSLKGPSQPQHF.